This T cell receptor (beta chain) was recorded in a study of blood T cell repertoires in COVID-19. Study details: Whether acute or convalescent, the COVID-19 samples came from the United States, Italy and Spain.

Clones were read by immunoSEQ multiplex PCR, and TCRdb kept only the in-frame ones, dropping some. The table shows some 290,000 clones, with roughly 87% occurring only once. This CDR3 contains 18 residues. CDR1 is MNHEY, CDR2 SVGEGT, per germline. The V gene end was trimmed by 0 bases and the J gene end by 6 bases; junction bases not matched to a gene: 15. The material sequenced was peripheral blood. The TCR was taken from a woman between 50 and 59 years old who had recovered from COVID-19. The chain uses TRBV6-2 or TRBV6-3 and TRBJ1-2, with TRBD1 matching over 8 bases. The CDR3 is CASSYSGAKGQEKDGYTF. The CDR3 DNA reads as TGTGCCAGCAGTTACTCGGGGGCGAAGGGACAGGAGAAAGATGGCTACACCTTC.